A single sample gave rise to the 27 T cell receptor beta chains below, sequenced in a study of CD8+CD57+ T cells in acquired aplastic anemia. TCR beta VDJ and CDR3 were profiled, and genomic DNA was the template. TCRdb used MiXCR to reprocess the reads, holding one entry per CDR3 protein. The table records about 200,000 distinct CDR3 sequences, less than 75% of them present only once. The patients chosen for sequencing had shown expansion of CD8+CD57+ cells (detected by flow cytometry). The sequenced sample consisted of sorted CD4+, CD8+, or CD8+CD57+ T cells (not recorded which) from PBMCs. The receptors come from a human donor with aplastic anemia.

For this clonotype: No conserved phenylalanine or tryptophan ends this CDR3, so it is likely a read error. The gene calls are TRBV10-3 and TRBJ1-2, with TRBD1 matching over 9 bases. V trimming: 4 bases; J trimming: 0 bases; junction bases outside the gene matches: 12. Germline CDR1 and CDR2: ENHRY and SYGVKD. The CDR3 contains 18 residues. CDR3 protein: CAISAPGQGSPSNYGYTL. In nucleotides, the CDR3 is TGTGCCATCAGTGCACCGGGACAGGGCTCCCCATCTAACTATGGCTACACCCTC.

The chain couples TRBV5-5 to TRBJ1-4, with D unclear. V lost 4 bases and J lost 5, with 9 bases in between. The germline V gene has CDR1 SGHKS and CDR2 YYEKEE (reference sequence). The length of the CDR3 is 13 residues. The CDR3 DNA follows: TGTGCCAGCAGCGGTGGTCTCAATGAAAAACTGTTTTTT. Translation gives CASSGGLNEKLFF. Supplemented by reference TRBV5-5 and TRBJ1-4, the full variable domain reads DAGVTQSPTHLIKTRGQQVTLRCSPISGHKSVSWYQQVLGQGPQFIFQYYEKEERGRGNFPDRFSARQFPNYSSELNVNALLLGDSALYLCASSGGLNEKLFFGSGTQLSVL.

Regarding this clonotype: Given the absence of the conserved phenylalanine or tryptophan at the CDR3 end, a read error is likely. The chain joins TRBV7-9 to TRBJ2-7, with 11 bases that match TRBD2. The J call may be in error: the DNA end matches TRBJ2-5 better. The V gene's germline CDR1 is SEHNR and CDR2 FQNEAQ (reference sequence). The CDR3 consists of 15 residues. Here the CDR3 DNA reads TGTGCCAGCAGCTATAGCGGGGGGGCGTATGAGACCCAGTACTCC. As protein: CASSYSGGAYETQYS.

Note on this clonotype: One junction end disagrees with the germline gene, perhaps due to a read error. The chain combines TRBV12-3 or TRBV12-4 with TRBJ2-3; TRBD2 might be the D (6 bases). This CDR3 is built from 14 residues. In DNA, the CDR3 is TGTGCCAGCATCCTAATGGGGACGGGAGATGCGCAGTATTTT. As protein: CASILMGTGDAQYF.

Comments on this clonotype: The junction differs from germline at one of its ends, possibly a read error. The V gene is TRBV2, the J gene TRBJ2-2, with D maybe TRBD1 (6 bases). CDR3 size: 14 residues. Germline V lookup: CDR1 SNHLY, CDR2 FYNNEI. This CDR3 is CASVFGTITGELSF. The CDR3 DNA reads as TGTGCCAGCGTATTCGGGACAATTACCGGGGAGCTGTCTTTT.

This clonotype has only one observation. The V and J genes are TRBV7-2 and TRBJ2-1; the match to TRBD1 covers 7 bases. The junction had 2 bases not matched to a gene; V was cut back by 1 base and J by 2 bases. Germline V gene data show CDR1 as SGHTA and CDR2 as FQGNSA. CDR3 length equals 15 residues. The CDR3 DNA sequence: TGTGCCAGCAGCTTAGGGGACAGAACCTACAATGAGCAGTTCTTC. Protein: CASSLGDRTYNEQFF.

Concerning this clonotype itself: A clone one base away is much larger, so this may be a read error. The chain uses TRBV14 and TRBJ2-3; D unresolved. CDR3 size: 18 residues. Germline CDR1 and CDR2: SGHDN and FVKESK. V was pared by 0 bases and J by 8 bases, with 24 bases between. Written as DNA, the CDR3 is TGTGCCAGCAGCCAAGATCGGGTCGCCTTTTTCGGCTCAGCTACGCAGTATTTT. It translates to CASSQDRVAFFGSATQYF.

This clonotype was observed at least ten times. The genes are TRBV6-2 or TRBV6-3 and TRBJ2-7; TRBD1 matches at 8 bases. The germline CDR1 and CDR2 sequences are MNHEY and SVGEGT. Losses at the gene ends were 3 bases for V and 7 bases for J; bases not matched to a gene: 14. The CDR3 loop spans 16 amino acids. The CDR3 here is CASSYPVSTGAGEQYF. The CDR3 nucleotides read TGTGCCAGCAGTTATCCCGTCTCGACAGGGGCGGGGGAGCAGTACTTC.

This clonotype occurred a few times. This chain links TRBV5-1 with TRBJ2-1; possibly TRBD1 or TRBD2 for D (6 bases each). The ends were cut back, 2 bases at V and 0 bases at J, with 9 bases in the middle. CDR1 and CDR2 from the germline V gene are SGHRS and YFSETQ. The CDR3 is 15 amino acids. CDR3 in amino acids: CASSFGGGSYNEQFF. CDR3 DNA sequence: TGCGCCAGCAGCTTTGGAGGGGGCTCCTACAATGAGCAGTTCTTC.

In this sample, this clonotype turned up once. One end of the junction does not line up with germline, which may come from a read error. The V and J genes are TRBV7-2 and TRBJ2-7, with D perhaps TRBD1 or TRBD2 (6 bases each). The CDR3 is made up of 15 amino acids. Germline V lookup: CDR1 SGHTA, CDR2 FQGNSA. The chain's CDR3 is CASSQEGVSSYEQYF. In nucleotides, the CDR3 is TGCGCCAGCAGCCAGGAGGGGGTTAGCTCCTACGAGCAGTACTTC.

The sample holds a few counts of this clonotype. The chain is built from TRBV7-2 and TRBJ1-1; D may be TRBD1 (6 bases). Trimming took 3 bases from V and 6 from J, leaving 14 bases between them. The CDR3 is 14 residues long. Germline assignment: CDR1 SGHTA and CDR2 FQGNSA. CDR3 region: CASSFRLGQSEAFF. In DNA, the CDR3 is TGTGCCAGCAGCTTTCGACTCGGACAGTCTGAAGCTTTCTTT.

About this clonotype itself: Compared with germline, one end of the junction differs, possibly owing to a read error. DNA of the CDR3: TGTGCCACCAGCAGAGATAGCGGGGGGTACAACGAGCAGTTCTTC. Amino acids: CATSRDSGGYNEQFF. The chain is built from TRBV15 and TRBJ2-1; 10 nucleotides align to TRBD2. CDR1 and CDR2 (germline): LNHNV, YYDKDF (reference sequence). The CDR3 length is 15 residues.

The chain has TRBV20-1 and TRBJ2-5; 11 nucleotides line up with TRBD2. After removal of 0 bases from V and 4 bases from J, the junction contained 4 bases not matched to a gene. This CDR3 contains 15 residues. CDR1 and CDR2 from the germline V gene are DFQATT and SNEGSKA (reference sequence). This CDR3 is CSARELAGGRETQYF. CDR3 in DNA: TGCAGTGCTAGAGAGTTAGCGGGAGGGAGAGAGACCCAGTACTTC.

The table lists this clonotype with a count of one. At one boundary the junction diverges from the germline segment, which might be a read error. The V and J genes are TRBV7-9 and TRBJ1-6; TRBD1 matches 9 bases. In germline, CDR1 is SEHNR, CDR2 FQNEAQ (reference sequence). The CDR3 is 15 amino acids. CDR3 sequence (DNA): TGTGCCGGCAGACAGGGGGAATTAAATAATTCACCCCTCCACTTT. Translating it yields CAGRQGELNNSPLHF.

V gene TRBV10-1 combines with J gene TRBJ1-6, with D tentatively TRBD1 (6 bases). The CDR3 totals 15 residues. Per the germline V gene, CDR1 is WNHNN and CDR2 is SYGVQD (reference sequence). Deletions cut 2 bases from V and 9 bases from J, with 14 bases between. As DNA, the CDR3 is TGCGCCAGCAGTGAGGGCCCGGAGGGGGTTTCACCCCTCCACTTT. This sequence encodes CASSEGPEGVSPLHF.

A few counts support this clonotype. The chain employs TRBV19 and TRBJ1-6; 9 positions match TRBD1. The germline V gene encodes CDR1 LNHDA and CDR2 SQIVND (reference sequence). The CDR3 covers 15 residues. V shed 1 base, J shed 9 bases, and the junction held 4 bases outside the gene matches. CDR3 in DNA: TGTGCCAGTAGTATAGGACAGGGGGTTGGTTCACCCCTCCACTTT. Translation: CASSIGQGVGSPLHF.

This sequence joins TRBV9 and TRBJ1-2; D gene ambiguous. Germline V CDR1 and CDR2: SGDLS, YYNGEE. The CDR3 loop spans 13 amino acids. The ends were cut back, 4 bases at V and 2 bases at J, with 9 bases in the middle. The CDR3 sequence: CASSTQGNYGYTF. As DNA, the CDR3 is TGTGCCAGCAGCACCCAAGGCAACTATGGCTACACCTTC.

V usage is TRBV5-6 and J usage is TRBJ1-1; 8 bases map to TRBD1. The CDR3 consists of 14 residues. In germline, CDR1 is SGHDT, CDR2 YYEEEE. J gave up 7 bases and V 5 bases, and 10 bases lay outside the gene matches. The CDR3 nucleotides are TGTGCCAGCAGTAACGGACAGGGAGGTGGTGAAGCTTTCTTT. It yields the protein CASSNGQGGGEAFF.

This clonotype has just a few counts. CDR3: CASSLGFGLDTQYF. In DNA, the CDR3 is TGTGCCAGCAGCTTAGGGTTCGGGTTGGATACGCAGTATTTT. The chain carries TRBV7-9 and TRBJ2-3, with no clear D. Between the trimmed V and J ends, which lost 1 base and 6 bases, there was a span of 11 bases. The CDR3 is made up of 14 amino acids. CDR1 and CDR2 from the germline V gene are SEHNR and FQNEAQ (reference sequence).

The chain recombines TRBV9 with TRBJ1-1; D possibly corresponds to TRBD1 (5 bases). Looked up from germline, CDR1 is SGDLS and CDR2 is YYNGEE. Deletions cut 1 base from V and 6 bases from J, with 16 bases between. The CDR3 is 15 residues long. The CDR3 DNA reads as TGTGCCAGCAGCGTAATCCAGGGCCAAATGGCTGAAGCTTTCTTT. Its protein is CASSVIQGQMAEAFF.

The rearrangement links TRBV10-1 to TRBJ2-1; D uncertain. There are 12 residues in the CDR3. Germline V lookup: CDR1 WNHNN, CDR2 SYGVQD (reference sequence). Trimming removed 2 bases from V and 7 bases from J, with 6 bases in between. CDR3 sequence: CASSEEENEQFF. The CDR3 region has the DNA TGCGCCAGCAGTGAGGAGGAGAATGAGCAGTTCTTC.

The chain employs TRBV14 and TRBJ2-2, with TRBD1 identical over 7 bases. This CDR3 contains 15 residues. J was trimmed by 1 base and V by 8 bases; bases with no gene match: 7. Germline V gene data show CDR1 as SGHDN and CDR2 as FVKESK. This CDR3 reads CASASWTGNTGELFF. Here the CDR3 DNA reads TGTGCCAGCGCCTCTTGGACAGGGAACACCGGGGAGCTGTTTTTT.

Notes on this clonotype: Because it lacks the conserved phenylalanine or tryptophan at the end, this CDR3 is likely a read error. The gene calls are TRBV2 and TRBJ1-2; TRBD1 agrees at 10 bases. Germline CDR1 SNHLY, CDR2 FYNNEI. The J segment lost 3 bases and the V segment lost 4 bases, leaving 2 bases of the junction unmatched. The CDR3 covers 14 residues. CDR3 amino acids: CASSGQGADYGYTL. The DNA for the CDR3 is TGTGCCAGCAGTGGACAGGGGGCGGACTATGGCTACACCCTC.

For the CDR3, the DNA is TGTGCCACCAGCAGTGGGCAGGGGGCAGATACGCAGTATTTT. Its translation: CATSSGQGADTQYF. V is TRBV15 and J is TRBJ2-3, with TRBD1 identical over 7 bases. Germline CDR1 LNHNV, CDR2 YYDKDF (reference sequence). The CDR3 loop spans 14 amino acids. The V gene end was trimmed by 3 bases and the J gene end by 4 bases; junction bases not matched to a gene: 4.

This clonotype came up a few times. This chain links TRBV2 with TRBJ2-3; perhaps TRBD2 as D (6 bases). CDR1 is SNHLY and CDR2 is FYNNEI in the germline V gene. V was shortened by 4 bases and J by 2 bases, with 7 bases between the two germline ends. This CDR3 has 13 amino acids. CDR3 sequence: CASSAGDTDTQYF. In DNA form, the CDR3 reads TGTGCCAGCAGTGCGGGGGACACAGATACGCAGTATTTT.

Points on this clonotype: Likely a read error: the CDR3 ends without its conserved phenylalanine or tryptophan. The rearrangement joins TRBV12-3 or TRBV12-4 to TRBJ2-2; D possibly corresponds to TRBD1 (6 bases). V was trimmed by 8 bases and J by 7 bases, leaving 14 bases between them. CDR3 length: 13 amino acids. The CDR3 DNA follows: TGTGCCAGCCCCGCAGGGGTGGTCGGGGAGCTGTTTTAT. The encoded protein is CASPAGVVGELFY.

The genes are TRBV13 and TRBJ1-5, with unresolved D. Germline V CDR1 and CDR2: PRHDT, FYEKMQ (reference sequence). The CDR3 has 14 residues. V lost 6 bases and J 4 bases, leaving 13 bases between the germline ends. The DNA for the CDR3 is TGTGCCAGCAGGTCCCAAGGCAGTAATCAGCCCCAGCATTTT. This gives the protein CASRSQGSNQPQHF.